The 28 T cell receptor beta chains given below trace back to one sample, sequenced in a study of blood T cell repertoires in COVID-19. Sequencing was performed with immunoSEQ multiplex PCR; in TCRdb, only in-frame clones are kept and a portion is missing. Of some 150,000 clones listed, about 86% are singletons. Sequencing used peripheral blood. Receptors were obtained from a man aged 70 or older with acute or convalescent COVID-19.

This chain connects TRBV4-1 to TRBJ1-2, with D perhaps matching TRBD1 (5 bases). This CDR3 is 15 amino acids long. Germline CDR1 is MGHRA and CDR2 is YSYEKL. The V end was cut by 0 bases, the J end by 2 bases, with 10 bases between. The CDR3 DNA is TGCGCCAGCAGCCAAGAAGGGCAGGGAAACTATGGCTACACCTTC. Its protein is CASSQEGQGNYGYTF.

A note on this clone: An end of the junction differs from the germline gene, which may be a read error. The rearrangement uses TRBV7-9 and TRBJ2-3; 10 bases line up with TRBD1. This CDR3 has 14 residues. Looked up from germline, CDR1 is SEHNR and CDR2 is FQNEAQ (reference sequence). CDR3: CASSLTGGTDTQYF. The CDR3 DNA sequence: TGTGCCAGCAGCTTGACAGGGGGCACCGATACGCAGTATTTT.

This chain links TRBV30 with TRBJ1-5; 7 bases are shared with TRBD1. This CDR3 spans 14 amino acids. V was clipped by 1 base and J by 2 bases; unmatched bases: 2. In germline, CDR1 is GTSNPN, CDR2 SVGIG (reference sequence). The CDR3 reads CAWSAGGGNQPQHF. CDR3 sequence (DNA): TGTGCCTGGAGTGCAGGGGGAGGCAATCAGCCCCAGCATTTT.

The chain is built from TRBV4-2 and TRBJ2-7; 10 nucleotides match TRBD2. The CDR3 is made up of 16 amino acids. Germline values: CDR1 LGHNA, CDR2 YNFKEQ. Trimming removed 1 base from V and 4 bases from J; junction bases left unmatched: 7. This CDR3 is CASSQVGSGRTYEQYF. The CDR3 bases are TGTGCCAGCAGCCAAGTCGGTAGCGGGAGGACGTACGAGCAGTACTTC.

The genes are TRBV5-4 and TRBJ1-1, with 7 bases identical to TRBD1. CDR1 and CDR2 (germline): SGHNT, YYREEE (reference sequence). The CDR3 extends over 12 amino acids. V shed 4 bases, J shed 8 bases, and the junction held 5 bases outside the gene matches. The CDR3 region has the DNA TGTGCCAGCAGCCGACAGGGCCCCGAAGCTTTCTTT. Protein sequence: CASSRQGPEAFF.

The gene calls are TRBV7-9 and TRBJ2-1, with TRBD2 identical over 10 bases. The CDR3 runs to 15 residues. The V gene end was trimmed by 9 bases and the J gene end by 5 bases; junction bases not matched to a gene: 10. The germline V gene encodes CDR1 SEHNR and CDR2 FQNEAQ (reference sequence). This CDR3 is CASQREGPLNNEQFF. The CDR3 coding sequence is TGTGCCAGTCAGCGGGAGGGACCCCTTAACAATGAGCAGTTCTTC.

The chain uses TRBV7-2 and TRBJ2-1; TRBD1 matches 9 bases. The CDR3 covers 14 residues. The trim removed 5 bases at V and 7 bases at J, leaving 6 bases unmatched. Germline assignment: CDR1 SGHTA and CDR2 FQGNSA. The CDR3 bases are TGTGCCAGCAGCCCACAGGGGGCGACAAATGAGCAGTTCTTC. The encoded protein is CASSPQGATNEQFF.

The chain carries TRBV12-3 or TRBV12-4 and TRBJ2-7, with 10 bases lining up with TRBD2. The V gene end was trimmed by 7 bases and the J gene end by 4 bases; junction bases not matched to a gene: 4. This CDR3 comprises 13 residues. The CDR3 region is CASTTSGPYEQYF. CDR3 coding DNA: TGTGCCAGCACGACTAGCGGGCCGTACGAGCAGTACTTC.

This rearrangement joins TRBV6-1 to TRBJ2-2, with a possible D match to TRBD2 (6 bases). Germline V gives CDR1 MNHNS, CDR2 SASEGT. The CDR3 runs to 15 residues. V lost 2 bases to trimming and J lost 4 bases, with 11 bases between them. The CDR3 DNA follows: TGTGCCAGCAGTGAATCAGGGAGGAGCACCGGGGAGCTGTTTTTT. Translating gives CASSESGRSTGELFF.

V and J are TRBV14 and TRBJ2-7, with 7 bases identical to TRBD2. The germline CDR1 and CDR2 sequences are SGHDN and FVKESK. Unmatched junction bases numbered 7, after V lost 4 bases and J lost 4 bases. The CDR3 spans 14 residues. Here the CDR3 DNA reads TGTGCCAGCAGCCCCCTTCCTAGCGGATACGAGCAGTACTTC. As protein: CASSPLPSGYEQYF.

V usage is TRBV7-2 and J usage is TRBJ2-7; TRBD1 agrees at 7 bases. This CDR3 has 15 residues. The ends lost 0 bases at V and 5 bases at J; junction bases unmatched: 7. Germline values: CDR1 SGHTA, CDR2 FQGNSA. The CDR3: CASSLARQGTNEQYF. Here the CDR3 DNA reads TGTGCCAGCAGCTTAGCACGACAGGGTACGAACGAGCAGTACTTC.

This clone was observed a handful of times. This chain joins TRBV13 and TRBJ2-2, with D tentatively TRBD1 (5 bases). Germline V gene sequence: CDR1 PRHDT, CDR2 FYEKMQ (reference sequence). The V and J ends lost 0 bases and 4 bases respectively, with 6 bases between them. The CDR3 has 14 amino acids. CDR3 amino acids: CASSLGQGTGELFF. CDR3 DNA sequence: TGTGCCAGCAGCTTAGGTCAGGGCACCGGGGAGCTGTTTTTT. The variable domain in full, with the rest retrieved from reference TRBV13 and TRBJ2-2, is AAGVIQSPRHLIKEKRETATLKCYPIPRHDTVYWYQQGPGQDPQFLISFYEKMQSDKGSIPDRFSAQQFSDYHSELNMSSLELGDSALYFCASSLGQGTGELFFGEGSRLTVL.

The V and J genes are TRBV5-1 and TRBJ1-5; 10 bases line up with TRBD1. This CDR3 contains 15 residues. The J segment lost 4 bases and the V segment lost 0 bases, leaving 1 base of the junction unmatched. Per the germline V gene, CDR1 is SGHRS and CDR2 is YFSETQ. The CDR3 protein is CASSLGGQGNQPQHF. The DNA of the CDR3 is TGCGCCAGCAGCTTGGGGGGACAGGGGAATCAGCCCCAGCATTTT. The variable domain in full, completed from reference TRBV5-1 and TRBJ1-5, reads KAGVTQTPRYLIKTRGQQVTLSCSPISGHRSVSWYQQTPGQGLQFLFEYFSETQRNKGNFPGRFSGRQFSNSRSEMNVSTLELGDSALYLCASSLGGQGNQPQHFGDGTRLSIL.

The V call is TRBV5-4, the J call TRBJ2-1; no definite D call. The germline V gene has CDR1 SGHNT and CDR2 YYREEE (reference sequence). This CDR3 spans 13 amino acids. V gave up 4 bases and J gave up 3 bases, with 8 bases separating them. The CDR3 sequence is CASSTEVYNEQFF. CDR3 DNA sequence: TGTGCCAGCAGCACTGAGGTCTACAATGAGCAGTTCTTC.

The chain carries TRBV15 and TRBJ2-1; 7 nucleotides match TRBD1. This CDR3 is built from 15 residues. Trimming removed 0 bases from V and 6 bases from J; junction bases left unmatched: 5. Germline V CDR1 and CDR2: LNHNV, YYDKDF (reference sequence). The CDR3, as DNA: TGTGCCACCAGCAGAGAAAGACAGGGTATCAATGAGCAGTTCTTC. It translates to CATSRERQGINEQFF.

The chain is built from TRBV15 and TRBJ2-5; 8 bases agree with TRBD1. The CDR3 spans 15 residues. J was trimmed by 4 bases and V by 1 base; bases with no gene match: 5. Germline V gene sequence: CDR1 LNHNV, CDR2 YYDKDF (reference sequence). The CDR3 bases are TGTGCCACCAGCAGAGGAGGGCAGGGGGCAGAGACCCAGTACTTC. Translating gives CATSRGGQGAETQYF.

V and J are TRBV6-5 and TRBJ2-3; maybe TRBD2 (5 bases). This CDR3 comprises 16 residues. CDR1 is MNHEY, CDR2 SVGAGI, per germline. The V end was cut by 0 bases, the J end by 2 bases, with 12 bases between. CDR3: CASSYSSVATTDTQYF. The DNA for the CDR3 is TGTGCCAGCAGTTACTCGTCGGTAGCGACCACAGATACGCAGTATTTT.

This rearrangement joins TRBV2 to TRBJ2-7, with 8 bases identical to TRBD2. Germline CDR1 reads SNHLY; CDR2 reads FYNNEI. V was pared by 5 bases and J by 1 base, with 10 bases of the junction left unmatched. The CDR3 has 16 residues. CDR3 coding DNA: TGTGCCAGCAGTTCCAAAGCCGGGACTAGGTCCTACGAGCAGTACTTC. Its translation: CASSSKAGTRSYEQYF.

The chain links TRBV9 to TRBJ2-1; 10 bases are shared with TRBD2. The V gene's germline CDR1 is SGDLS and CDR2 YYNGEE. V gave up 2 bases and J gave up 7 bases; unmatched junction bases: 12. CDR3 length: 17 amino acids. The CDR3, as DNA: TGTGCCAGCAGCGTGAGGGGGCTAGCGGGAGTTGGGAATGAGCAGTTCTTC. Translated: CASSVRGLAGVGNEQFF.

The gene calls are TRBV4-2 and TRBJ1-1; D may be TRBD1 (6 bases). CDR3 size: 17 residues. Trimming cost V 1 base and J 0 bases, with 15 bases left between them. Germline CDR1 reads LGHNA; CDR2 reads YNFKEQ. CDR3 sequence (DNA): TGTGCCAGCAGCCAAGGAGTGGGCAGGGGTTTGAACACTGAAGCTTTCTTT. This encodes CASSQGVGRGLNTEAFF.

The CDR3 DNA reads as TGTGCCAGCTCACCGCAGGCGGGGGACACTGAAGCTTTCTTT. Residues: CASSPQAGDTEAFF. The chain links TRBV18 to TRBJ1-1; D is possibly TRBD1 (5 bases). V lost 3 bases and J lost 3, with 11 bases in between. Germline CDR1 is KGHSH and CDR2 is LQKENI. The CDR3 loop spans 14 amino acids. The full variable domain, completed using reference TRBV18 and TRBJ1-1, is NAGVMQNPRHLVRRRGQEARLRCSPMKGHSHVYWYRQLPEEGLKFMVYLQKENIIDESGMPKERFSAEFPKEGPSILRIQQVVRGDSAAYFCASSPQAGDTEAFFGQGTRLTVV.

DNA for the CDR3: TGTGCCAGCAGGCCGGGACCAGCGGGAGATACGCAGTATTTT. Amino acids: CASRPGPAGDTQYF. The chain employs TRBV6-6 and TRBJ2-3; TRBD2 is a possible D gene (6 bases). V lost 6 bases and J 5 bases, leaving 15 bases between the germline ends. Germline loops: CDR1 MNHNY, CDR2 SVGAGI (reference sequence). CDR3 length: 14 residues.

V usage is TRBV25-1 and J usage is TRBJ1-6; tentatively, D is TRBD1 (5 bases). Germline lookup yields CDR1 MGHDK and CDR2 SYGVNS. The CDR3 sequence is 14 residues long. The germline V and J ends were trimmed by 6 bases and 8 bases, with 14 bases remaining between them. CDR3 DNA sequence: TGTGCCAGCAGGGGGGGGAATGTTGATTCACCCCTCCACTTT. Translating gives CASRGGNVDSPLHF.

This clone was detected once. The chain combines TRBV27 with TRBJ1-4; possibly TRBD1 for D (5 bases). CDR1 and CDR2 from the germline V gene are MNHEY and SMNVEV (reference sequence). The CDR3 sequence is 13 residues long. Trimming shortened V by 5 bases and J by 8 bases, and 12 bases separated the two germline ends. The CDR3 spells CASSAGTAEKLFF. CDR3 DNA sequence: TGTGCCAGCAGTGCCGGGACTGCCGAAAAACTGTTTTTT.

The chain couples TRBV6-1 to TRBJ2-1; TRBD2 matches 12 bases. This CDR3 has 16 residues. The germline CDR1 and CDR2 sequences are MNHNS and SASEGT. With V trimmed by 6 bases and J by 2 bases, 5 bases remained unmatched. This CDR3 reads CASRELAGGPYNEQFF. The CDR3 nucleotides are TGTGCCAGCAGAGAACTAGCGGGAGGTCCCTACAATGAGCAGTTCTTC.

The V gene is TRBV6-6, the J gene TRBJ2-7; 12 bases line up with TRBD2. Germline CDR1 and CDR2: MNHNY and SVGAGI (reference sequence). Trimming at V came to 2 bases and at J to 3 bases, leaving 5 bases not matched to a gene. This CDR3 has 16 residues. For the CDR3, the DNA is TGTGCCAGCAGTTACACGACTAGCGGGAGTAACTACGAGCAGTACTTC. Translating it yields CASSYTTSGSNYEQYF.

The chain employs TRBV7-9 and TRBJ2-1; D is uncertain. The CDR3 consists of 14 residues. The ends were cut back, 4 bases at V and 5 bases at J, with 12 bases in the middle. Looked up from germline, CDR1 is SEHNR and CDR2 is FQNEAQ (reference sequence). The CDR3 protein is CASSSRRGHNEQFF. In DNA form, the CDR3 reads TGTGCCAGCAGCTCACGCCGAGGCCACAATGAGCAGTTCTTC.

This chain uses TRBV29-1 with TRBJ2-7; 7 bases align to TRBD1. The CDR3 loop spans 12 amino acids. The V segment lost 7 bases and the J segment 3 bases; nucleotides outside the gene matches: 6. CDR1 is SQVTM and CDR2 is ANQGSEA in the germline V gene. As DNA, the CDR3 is TGCAGCGCATGGACAGGCGGCTACGAGCAGTACTTC. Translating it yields CSAWTGGYEQYF.